The sequence of this T cell receptor beta chain was determined in a study of blood T cell repertoires in COVID-19. CDR3 size: 13 residues. The V end lost 6 bases, the J end lost 3 bases, and 11 bases lay between the germline ends. Germline CDR1 ENHRY, CDR2 SYGVKD. Assay used: immunoSEQ multiplex PCR; TCRdb lists only in-frame clones, some missing. The sample has approximately 150,000 clones, 85% to 90% seen once. Patients from Seattle were sampled longitudinally, starting during active infection. V is TRBV10-3 and J is TRBJ1-1, with a tentative D call TRBD1 (5 bases). Sample: peripheral blood. This receptor was obtained from a man aged 18 to 29 with COVID-19, enrolled during active disease. As DNA, the CDR3 is TGTGCCATCAGCCCGGCGGGGGACACTGAAGCTTTCTTT. Its translation: CAISPAGDTEAFF.